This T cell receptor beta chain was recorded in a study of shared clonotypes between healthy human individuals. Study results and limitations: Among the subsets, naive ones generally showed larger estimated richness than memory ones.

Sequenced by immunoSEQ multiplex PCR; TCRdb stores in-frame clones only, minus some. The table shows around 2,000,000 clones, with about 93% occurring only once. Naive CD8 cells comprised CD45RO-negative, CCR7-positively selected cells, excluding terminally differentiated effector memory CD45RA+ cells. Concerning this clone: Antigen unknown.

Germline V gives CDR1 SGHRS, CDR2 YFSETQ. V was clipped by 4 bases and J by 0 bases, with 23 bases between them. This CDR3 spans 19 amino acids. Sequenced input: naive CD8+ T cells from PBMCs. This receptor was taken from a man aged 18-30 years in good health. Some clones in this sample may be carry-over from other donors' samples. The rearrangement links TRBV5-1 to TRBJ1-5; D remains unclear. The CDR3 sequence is CASSAARVSNIYSNQPQHF. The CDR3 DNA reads TGCGCCAGCAGCGCCGCCCGGGTCTCTAACATATATAGCAATCAGCCCCAGCATTTT.